Described below is a single T cell receptor beta chain sequence and its context. Its antigen remains undetermined. The junction departs from the called germline gene at one end, perhaps through a read error. The data belong to a study of blood T cell repertoires in COVID-19 (dated by TCRdb to 2018 to 2021). Notes on the research overall: Samples covering the acute and convalescent phases of COVID-19 were provided by collaborators in the United States, Italy and Spain. The material from the prospective study consisted of cDNA or gDNA derived from T cells, B-cell-depleted T cells, or PBMCs. Deeply sampled blood TCRbeta repertoires from subjects exposed to, actively infected with, or recovered from COVID-19 were included in the dataset. The repertoires were made available in a free public database intended to serve as a resource for research on the immune response to SARS-CoV-2. The samples were drawn from two sources: the first 160 participants of the ongoing ImmuneRACE study, and 1,000 to 1,500 subjects contributed by 6 global collaborators. Sample metadata almost always included a de-identified subject ID, COVID-19 status, age in years and sex. Where available, HLA class I and class II types were obtained from metadata supplied by the sample provider rather than from assay-based typing.

Study-wide findings and limitations: Clinical and demographic metadata were provided uncurated, with the amount varying by source and participant.

There are 12 amino acids in the CDR3, from cysteine to phenylalanine inclusive. CDR3 DNA only is kept here, 36 bases in frame from base 1. CDR1 and CDR2, per the germline V gene (reference sequence), are SGHNT and YYREEE. TCRbeta CDR3 regions were amplified from genomic DNA using the immunoSEQ Assay, a bias-controlled multiplex PCR. Regarding the original processing steps: The number of nucleated cells in each sample was estimated from the amplification of reference gene primers within the assay. Sequence reads were collapsed and filtered to measure the absolute abundance of every unique TCRbeta CDR3 rearrangement. For each sample, productive Simpson clonality was calculated as the square root of Simpson's diversity index across productive rearrangements. This is the immuneACCESS table as TCRdb keeps it, with only in-frame sequences that have V and J called. A part of the clones is gone; compared with another copy, unresolved V genes explain less than half, and the rest is unexplained. D and trimming come from the DNA, and the V and J calls and clone size come from that table. Within this sample are fewer than 400,000 clones, with 70% to 90% of them counted one time only. Around 2.2% of the sample rests with the top ten.

Participants in the prospective study were enrolled through a virtual design, were aged about 18 to 89 years, and lived in fewer than 30 United States geographic areas. In the prospective study, participants were assigned to cohorts based on the clinical history participants reported in a screening survey and a study questionnaire. Recovered participants in ImmuneRACE Cohort 3 were defined as having two consecutive negative NP/OP PCR tests, clearance from a healthcare professional, or resolution of symptoms. Mobile phlebotomists in the prospective study collected whole blood, serum and a nasopharyngeal or oropharyngeal swab from every participant. Over an approximately 2-month period, participants in the prospective study had the option of providing additional blood draws and questionnaires. Prospective study blood samples were shipped either frozen or at room temperature before DNA extraction.

Sequencing was performed on PBMCs or T cells enriched from blood (not recorded which). The TCR comes from a man younger than 45 who had recovered from COVID-19. The sequence joins TRBV5-4 to TRBJ2-1; the D gene is not confidently resolved. CDR3 reads: CASSNSNNEQFF. In nucleotides, the sequence is TGTGCCAGCAGTAACTCCAACAATGAGCAGTTCTTC.